This T cell receptor beta chain came from a study of CD8 T cells in ankylosing spondylitis. General study findings and limits: What appeared characteristic of ankylosing spondylitis blood was a TCR beta motif of under 10 highly homologous variants. Previously reported in reactive arthritis synovial fluid and blood were some of the motif variants.

Making use of molecular barcodes, quantitative 5'-RACE generated TCR beta libraries. TCRdb itself ran the 5' RACE reads through MiXCR, one entry per CDR3 protein. The sample carries some 840,000 distinct CDR3 sequences, approximately 12% recorded once. Germline V lookup: CDR1 ENHRY, CDR2 SYGVKD. Trimming shortened V by 7 bases and J by 1 base, and 5 bases separated the two germline ends. This CDR3 has 11 amino acids. There are a few counts of this clonotype. Its target is not known. This clonotype was sampled from a male donor with ankylosing spondylitis. Sequenced: blood, either unsorted or a sorted T cell fraction (not recorded which). The V call is TRBV10-3, the J call TRBJ2-7; D not resolved. Written as DNA, the CDR3 is TGTGCCATCACTGATTCCTACGAGCAGTACTTC. Amino acid sequence: CAITDSYEQYF.